The clone carrying this T cell receptor (beta chain) was recorded at least ten times. This entry comes from a study of beta chain features in type 1 diabetes. Study details: All samples yielded around 98,000,000 examined sorted cells.

Every isolated RNA sample was fully reverse transcribed, so sequencing captured expressed TCRB transcripts. Measured with immunoSEQ multiplex PCR; TCRdb has only the in-frame clones, and not every one. The sample includes a few hundred thousand clones, about 11% of them seen just once. Trimming pared 1 base from V and 4 bases from J, leaving 11 bases between. Germline loops: CDR1 MNHNS, CDR2 SASEGT. The CDR3 covers 15 residues. Sequencing was carried out using central memory CD4+ T cells from blood. The receptor was derived from a man younger than 30 in good health. V gene TRBV6-1 combines with J gene TRBJ2-4; D gene unclear. CDR3 in DNA: TGTGCCAGCAGTGAAGGGTCGGCAGATAAAAACATTCAGTACTTC. Translating it yields CASSEGSADKNIQYF.